Shown below are 30 T cell receptor beta chains from a single sample sequenced in a study of PD-1 blockade in classical Hodgkin lymphoma. The repertoire was sequenced with immunoSEQ multiplex PCR; TCRdb's copy has only in-frame clones and lacks some. The table has 60,000 or so clones, over 85% seen once; the top ten hold about 9.6%. Relapse was seen in all patients after autologous stem cell transplantation, and brentuximab vedotin exposure was variable. This sample comprised peripheral blood mononuclear cells (PBMCs), obtained at baseline. The source of these receptors is a human donor with classical Hodgkin lymphoma.

The V call is TRBV4-2, the J call TRBJ2-7; 13 bases agree with TRBD2. Losses at the gene ends were 0 bases for V and 3 bases for J; bases not matched to a gene: 5. Germline CDR1 is LGHNA and CDR2 is YNFKEQ. The CDR3 length is 17 residues. Written as DNA, the CDR3 is TGTGCCAGCAGCCAAGAGTCGGGACTAGCGGGATTCTACGAGCAGTACTTC. Translated: CASSQESGLAGFYEQYF.

The CDR3, as DNA: TGTGCCACCAGCAGGACAAGGGGTATCCCGGGGACTAGCGGGAGTAAAGATACGCAGTATTTT. The encoded protein is CATSRTRGIPGTSGSKDTQYF. The genes are TRBV15 and TRBJ2-3; 14 bases are shared with TRBD2. Germline V CDR1 and CDR2: LNHNV, YYDKDF (reference sequence). The V and J ends lost 3 bases and 5 bases, in that order; junction bases with no gene match: 19. The CDR3 is 21 amino acids.

The table lists this clone with a few counts. The chain carries TRBV10-2 and TRBJ1-2; D unclear. The CDR3 runs to 15 residues. Germline V gives CDR1 WSHSY, CDR2 SAAADI. Trimming removed 4 bases from V and 0 bases from J, with 12 bases in between. CDR3 protein: CASSAISGANYGYTF. For the CDR3, the DNA is TGCGCCAGCAGTGCGATTAGTGGAGCTAACTATGGCTACACCTTC.

The rearrangement joins TRBV7-6 to TRBJ2-7, with D possibly matching TRBD1 (6 bases). This CDR3 comprises 14 residues. Germline assignment: CDR1 SGHVS and CDR2 FNYEAQ. V dropped 3 bases and J dropped 3 bases, with 12 bases sitting between them. CDR3 DNA sequence: TGTGCCAGCAGCTTCGGTCAGGGGATCTACGAGCAGTACTTC. Translation gives CASSFGQGIYEQYF.

The rearrangement uses TRBV27 and TRBJ1-1, with D unresolved. Trimming took 5 bases from V and 6 from J, leaving 22 bases between them. The CDR3 is made up of 16 amino acids. Germline CDR1 is MNHEY and CDR2 is SMNVEV (reference sequence). The CDR3 reads CASSVQRWGVSSEAFF. DNA for the CDR3: TGTGCCAGCAGTGTCCAACGTTGGGGAGTCTCGTCTGAAGCTTTCTTT.

The chain uses TRBV10-3 and TRBJ2-3; D call uncertain. The germline V gene has CDR1 ENHRY and CDR2 SYGVKD. This CDR3 is 13 amino acids long. The V and J ends lost 2 bases and 8 bases respectively, with 11 bases between them. The CDR3 here is CAISEDQLGTQYF. The CDR3 nucleotides read TGTGCCATCAGTGAGGACCAGCTTGGTACGCAGTATTTT.

J is TRBJ2-7 and V is TRBV7-9; D may correspond to TRBD1 or TRBD2 (5 bases each). The CDR3 spans 12 residues. Trimming left V 6 bases short and J 3 bases short, with 9 bases between. The germline V gene encodes CDR1 SEHNR and CDR2 FQNEAQ (reference sequence). The CDR3: CASRDGGYEQYF. The CDR3 coding sequence is TGTGCCAGCAGAGATGGGGGCTACGAGCAGTACTTC.

The V call is TRBV28, the J call TRBJ2-6; D might be TRBD1 or TRBD2, each matching 5 bases. Germline V lookup: CDR1 MDHEN, CDR2 SYDVKM. The CDR3 spans 16 residues. Trimming took off 8 bases at V and 0 bases at J, with 14 bases between the two ends. CDR3: CASYPWGSSGANVLTF. In DNA, the CDR3 is TGTGCCAGCTACCCCTGGGGGAGCTCTGGGGCCAACGTCCTGACTTTC.

The J gene is TRBJ2-7, the V gene TRBV28, with 8 positions matching TRBD1. V lost 6 bases, J lost 3 bases, and 7 bases stayed unmatched. Germline V gene sequence: CDR1 MDHEN, CDR2 SYDVKM. The CDR3 is 14 residues long. CDR3: CASSVTGGIYEQYF. In DNA, the CDR3 is TGTGCCAGCAGCGTTACAGGGGGGATCTACGAGCAGTACTTC.

This chain links TRBV5-8 with TRBJ2-5; D unresolved. Germline CDR1 reads SGHTS; CDR2 reads YDEGEE. There are 14 residues in the CDR3. Trimming left V 1 base short and J 4 bases short, with 11 bases between. For the CDR3, the DNA is TGTGCCAGCAGCTTGAACGCCCTGGGAGAGACCCAGTACTTC. Amino acid sequence: CASSLNALGETQYF.

The genes are TRBV7-2 and TRBJ2-1; 11 nucleotides line up with TRBD2. This CDR3 is 16 amino acids long. Germline trimming cut 5 bases from V and 7 bases from J; bases unmatched to any gene: 10. The V gene's germline CDR1 is SGHTA and CDR2 FQGNSA. CDR3 DNA: TGTGCCAGCAGCCCTGGGGGGGCTAGCGGGGGGAATGAGCAGTTCTTC. Translation: CASSPGGASGGNEQFF.

This chain joins TRBV7-2 and TRBJ2-5, with 9 positions matching TRBD2. From germline, CDR1 is SGHTA and CDR2 FQGNSA. J lost 5 bases, V lost 1 base, and 5 bases had no gene match. This CDR3 is 15 amino acids long. Written as DNA, the CDR3 is TGTGCCAGCAGCTTAGAGTCCAGCGGGAGGGAGACCCAGTACTTC. Its translation: CASSLESSGRETQYF. Full variable domain (remainder filled in from reference TRBV7-2 and TRBJ2-5): GAGVSQSPSNKVTEKGKDVELRCDPISGHTALYWYRQSLGQGLEFLIYFQGNSAPDKSGLPSDRFSAERTGGSVSTLTIQRTQQEDSAVYLCASSLESSGRETQYFGPGTRLLVL.

V gene TRBV2 combines with J gene TRBJ2-3; weak D call: TRBD1 (6 bases). This CDR3 comprises 14 residues. V was cut by 7 bases and J by 3 bases, with 14 bases left in between. Germline assignment: CDR1 SNHLY and CDR2 FYNNEI. In DNA, the CDR3 is TGTGCCAGCAACCTATTTCAGGGGACAGATACGCAGTATTTT. Its protein product is CASNLFQGTDTQYF. The entire variable domain, with the rest obtained from reference TRBV2 and TRBJ2-3, is as follows: EPEVTQTPSHQVTQMGQEVILRCVPISNHLYFYWYRQILGQKVEFLVSFYNNEISEKSEIFDDQFSVERPDGSNFTLKIRSTKLEDSAMYFCASNLFQGTDTQYFGPGTRLTVL.

The V call is TRBV5-1, the J call TRBJ2-7; D unresolved. CDR3 length: 14 amino acids. Trimming removed 3 bases from V and 2 bases from J, with 12 bases in between. CDR1 SGHRS and CDR2 YFSETQ come from the germline V gene. CDR3 in amino acids: CASSSGGVPYEQYF. In DNA, the CDR3 is TGCGCCAGCAGCTCCGGTGGGGTACCCTACGAGCAGTACTTC.

The gene calls are TRBV12-2 and TRBJ2-1; the table's TRBD2 call for D was not verified on the DNA. TRBV12-2 is assigned pseudogene status. The length of the CDR3 is 19 residues. The CDR3 nucleotides are TGTGCAAGTCGCTTAGGTTGTGGACTAGCGGAGGTCGGCGACAATGAGCAGTTCTTC. Its translation is CASRLGCGLAEVGDNEQFF.

J is TRBJ2-1 and V is TRBV5-1, with D perhaps TRBD2 (6 bases). Germline lookup yields CDR1 SGHRS and CDR2 YFSETQ. CDR3 length equals 14 residues. V was cut by 2 bases and J by 4 bases, with 10 bases left in between. The CDR3, as DNA: TGCGCCAGCAGCTTAGGGGCGGGGTACAATGAGCAGTTCTTC. Translating it yields CASSLGAGYNEQFF. Together with reference TRBV5-1 and TRBJ2-1, the CDR3 gives the full variable domain: KAGVTQTPRYLIKTRGQQVTLSCSPISGHRSVSWYQQTPGQGLQFLFEYFSETQRNKGNFPGRFSGRQFSNSRSEMNVSTLELGDSALYLCASSLGAGYNEQFFGPGTRLTVL.

The chain joins TRBV27 to TRBJ2-1; TRBD1 matches at 8 bases. The CDR3 sequence is 15 residues long. V lost 5 bases, J lost 9 bases, and 12 bases stayed unmatched. Germline loops: CDR1 MNHEY, CDR2 SMNVEV (reference sequence). This chain's CDR3 is CASSPGQGWMGEQFF. In DNA, the CDR3 is TGTGCCAGCAGTCCAGGACAGGGTTGGATGGGTGAGCAGTTCTTC.

In this sample, this clone turned up a few times. V and J are TRBV7-9 and TRBJ2-1; D gene unclear. V was cut by 2 bases and J by 7 bases, with 12 bases left in between. The CDR3 consists of 14 residues. Germline values: CDR1 SEHNR, CDR2 FQNEAQ (reference sequence). In DNA, the CDR3 is TGTGCCAGCAGCTTAAGGCTTCATTCAAATGAGCAGTTCTTC. Encoded protein: CASSLRLHSNEQFF.

J is TRBJ1-4 and V is TRBV6-6, with D hard to call. Trimming took off 6 bases at V and 3 bases at J, with 8 bases between the two ends. Germline V gives CDR1 MNHNY, CDR2 SVGAGI (reference sequence). The CDR3 totals 13 residues. The chain's CDR3 is CASSPDANEKLFF. In DNA form, the CDR3 reads TGTGCCAGCAGCCCTGACGCTAATGAAAAACTGTTTTTT.

The rearrangement uses TRBV5-1 and TRBJ2-7; 9 nucleotides match TRBD2. Looked up from germline, CDR1 is SGHRS and CDR2 is YFSETQ. The CDR3 extends over 15 amino acids. J gave up 4 bases and V 3 bases, and 8 bases lay outside the gene matches. DNA of the CDR3: TGCGCCAGCAGCTCCGCGGGAGGGCCAATTTACGAGCAGTACTTC. Translated, it gives CASSSAGGPIYEQYF.

The chain is built from TRBV30 and TRBJ2-1; TRBD1 or TRBD2 may be the D gene (7 bases each). CDR1 is GTSNPN, CDR2 SVGIG, per germline (reference sequence). V dropped 5 bases and J dropped 4 bases, with 12 bases sitting between them. The CDR3 covers 13 residues. DNA of the CDR3: TGTGCCTGGCAGGGGGGGGTATACAATGAGCAGTTCTTC. Translated: CAWQGGVYNEQFF. Full variable domain (rest looked up from reference TRBV30 and TRBJ2-1): SQTIHQWPATLVQPVGSPLSLECTVEGTSNPNLYWYRQAAGRGLQLLFYSVGIGQISSEVPQNLSASRPQDRQFILSSKKLLLSDSGFYLCAWQGGVYNEQFFGPGTRLTVL.

The chain joins TRBV27 to TRBJ2-2; no clear D gene. This CDR3 is built from 15 residues. V lost 3 bases, J lost 1 base, and 9 bases lay in between. Germline CDR1 is MNHEY and CDR2 is SMNVEV (reference sequence). The CDR3 DNA reads TGTGCCAGCAGTTTGACATTCAAGAACACCGGGGAGCTGTTTTTT. Residues: CASSLTFKNTGELFF.

This clone was counted between two and nine times. CDR3 in DNA: TGCGCCAGCAGCAGTTCTAGCGGGGGGGGAGATACGCAGTATTTT. Residues: CASSSSSGGGDTQYF. This chain connects TRBV4-1 to TRBJ2-3; 12 bases are a match to TRBD2. Germline V gene data show CDR1 as MGHRA and CDR2 as YSYEKL. With V trimmed by 5 bases and J by 5 bases, 5 bases remained unmatched. The CDR3 covers 15 residues.

The rearrangement joins TRBV10-3 to TRBJ1-5; TRBD1 is a possible D gene (5 bases). The CDR3 runs to 15 residues. Trimming removed 2 bases at V and 3 bases at J, with 11 bases between. Per germline, CDR1 ENHRY and CDR2 SYGVKD. The CDR3, as DNA: TGTGCCATCAGTGAGCAGGGATTTCCCAATCAGCCCCAGCATTTT. It is translated as CAISEQGFPNQPQHF.

V usage is TRBV5-1 and J usage is TRBJ2-3; 8 nucleotides align to TRBD2. Trimming took 0 bases from V and 4 from J; bases not matched to a gene: 4. CDR1 SGHRS and CDR2 YFSETQ come from the germline V gene. The CDR3 totals 15 residues. The CDR3 sequence is CASSLVGRDSDTQYF. CDR3 nucleotide sequence: TGCGCCAGCAGCTTGGTCGGGAGGGATTCAGATACGCAGTATTTT.

The V call is TRBV7-9, the J call TRBJ2-7; D is perhaps TRBD1 (6 bases). The CDR3 covers 12 residues. The V end lost 3 bases, the J end lost 12 bases, and 15 bases lay between the germline ends. Germline values: CDR1 SEHNR, CDR2 FQNEAQ (reference sequence). CDR3 sequence reads: CASSFLEGQRYF. The DNA of the CDR3 is TGTGCCAGCAGCTTCTTAGAAGGACAGCGGTACTTC.

This sequence joins TRBV12-5 and TRBJ2-3, with TRBD2 identical over 13 bases. Germline CDR1 LGHNT, CDR2 FRNRAP. CDR3 size: 18 residues. Trimming took 4 bases from V and 0 from J; bases not matched to a gene: 7. The CDR3 nucleotides are TGTGCTAGTGGTTGGACACTAGCGGGGGGGCCTAGCACAGATACGCAGTATTTT. It translates to CASGWTLAGGPSTDTQYF. Full variable domain (remainder filled in from reference TRBV12-5 and TRBJ2-3): DARVTQTPRHKVTEMGQEVTMRCQPILGHNTVFWYRQTMMQGLELLAYFRNRAPLDDSGMPKDRFSAEMPDATLATLKIQPSEPRDSAVYFCASGWTLAGGPSTDTQYFGPGTRLTVL.

This rearrangement joins TRBV28 to TRBJ2-1; no clear D gene. V was clipped by 8 bases and J by 3 bases, with 11 bases between them. This CDR3 is built from 13 residues. Germline V gene data show CDR1 as MDHEN and CDR2 as SYDVKM. The CDR3 region is CASGWGGYNEQFF. In DNA, the CDR3 is TGTGCCAGCGGCTGGGGTGGCTACAATGAGCAGTTCTTC.

The V and J genes are TRBV18 and TRBJ1-1; D is possibly TRBD1 (6 bases). CDR3 length: 18 amino acids. Deletions cut 4 bases from V and 2 bases from J, with 23 bases between. Per germline, CDR1 KGHSH and CDR2 LQKENI. The CDR3: CASSRLRGRTLENTEAFF. For the CDR3, the DNA is TGTGCCAGCTCACGGCTCAGGGGCCGAACGCTCGAAAACACTGAAGCTTTCTTT.

The rearrangement links TRBV5-6 to TRBJ2-5; 10 bases are a match to TRBD2. Germline assignment: CDR1 SGHDT and CDR2 YYEEEE. The CDR3 is 15 amino acids. V lost 0 bases, J lost 4 bases, and 3 bases stayed unmatched. Here the CDR3 reads CASSLVVAGGETQYF. The DNA of the CDR3 is TGTGCCAGCAGCTTGGTGGTAGCGGGGGGAGAGACCCAGTACTTC.